The 10 T cell receptor beta chains in this list originate from one sample, sequenced in a study of blood T cell repertoires in COVID-19. The table came from immunoSEQ multiplex PCR; TCRdb's copy has only in-frame clones and leaves some out. This sample has some 110,000 clones, with less than 90% found just once. Sequences were obtained from PBMCs or T cells enriched from blood (not recorded which). Receptor source: a woman between 25 and 40 years old who had recovered from COVID-19.

Turning to this clone: Other nucleotide sequences from this sample produce the same CDR3. The gene calls are TRBV29-1 and TRBJ2-5; 7 bases are shared with TRBD2. This CDR3 region has 10 residues. Trimming cost V 7 bases and J 5 bases; bases outside gene matches: 1. Germline CDR1 is SQVTM and CDR2 is ANQGSEA. DNA for the CDR3: TGCAGCGCCGGGGGGGAGACCCAGTACTTC. Its translation: CSAGGETQYF. Supplemented by reference TRBV29-1 and TRBJ2-5, the full variable domain reads SAVISQKPSRDICQRGTSLTIQCQVDSQVTMMFWYRQQPGQSLTLIATANQGSEATYESGFVIDKFPISRPNLTFSTLTVSNMSPEDSSIYLCSAGGETQYFGPGTRLLVL.

This sequence joins TRBV6-5 and TRBJ1-2; 9 bases are a match to TRBD1. V trimming: 6 bases; J trimming: 3 bases; junction bases outside the gene matches: 5. The CDR3 is 14 residues long. Germline V gives CDR1 MNHEY, CDR2 SVGAGI. CDR3 DNA: TGTGCCAGCAGGGCGACAGGGGGTGACTATGGCTACACCTTC. This translates into CASRATGGDYGYTF.

This chain links TRBV3-1 (or the pseudogene TRBV3-2) with TRBJ2-4, with TRBD1 as a possible D gene (6 bases). The CDR3 contains 20 residues. Per the germline V gene, CDR1 is LGHDT and CDR2 is YNNKEL (reference sequence). Trimming shortened V by 7 bases and J by 0 bases, and 28 bases separated the two germline ends. CDR3 sequence reads: CASISLEGEIFSLAKNIQYF. The CDR3 region has the DNA TGTGCCAGCATATCACTTGAGGGGGAGATTTTCTCTCTAGCCAAAAACATTCAGTACTTC.

The rearrangement joins TRBV18 to TRBJ2-5; possible D gene TRBD1, 6 bases. Germline loops: CDR1 KGHSH, CDR2 LQKENI. V was pared by 3 bases and J by 4 bases, with 18 bases between. CDR3 length: 16 amino acids. The CDR3 loop reads CASSPRQAVAGETQYF. The DNA of the CDR3 is TGTGCCAGCTCACCGAGACAGGCAGTGGCCGGAGAGACCCAGTACTTC.

The chain combines TRBV12-3 or TRBV12-4 with TRBJ2-7; TRBD2 matches 7 bases. Germline trimming cut 0 bases from V and 5 bases from J; bases unmatched to any gene: 1. The CDR3 covers 13 residues. In nucleotides, the CDR3 is TGTGCCAGCAGTTTAGCGCGGGGGAACGAGCAGTACTTC. Translating it yields CASSLARGNEQYF.

The chain is built from TRBV9 and TRBJ2-1; D is possibly TRBD2 (5 bases). The CDR3 is 13 residues long. Germline V gene data show CDR1 as SGDLS and CDR2 as YYNGEE. Between the trimmed V and J ends, which lost 0 bases and 9 bases, there was a span of 10 bases. The CDR3 loop reads CASSVGGGGEQFF. The CDR3 nucleotides are TGTGCCAGCAGCGTAGGAGGAGGTGGTGAGCAGTTCTTC.

The chain carries TRBV4-2 and TRBJ2-5, with D uncertain. V was shortened by 0 bases and J by 5 bases, with 13 bases between the two germline ends. The CDR3 spans 15 residues. Germline-derived CDR1 and CDR2 are LGHNA and YNFKEQ. In DNA form, the CDR3 reads TGTGCCAGCAGCCAAGATGGGCCTCCGTTGGAGACCCAGTACTTC. Protein sequence: CASSQDGPPLETQYF.

V is TRBV7-9 and J is TRBJ2-3, with 7 bases matching TRBD2. This CDR3 comprises 16 residues. The junction had 14 bases not matched to a gene; V was cut back by 3 bases and J by 8 bases. CDR1 and CDR2 from the germline V gene are SEHNR and FQNEAQ (reference sequence). The CDR3 loop reads CASSFVPGLTPTTQYF. The CDR3 DNA reads as TGTGCCAGCAGCTTTGTACCGGGACTAACCCCTACTACGCAGTATTTT.

The genes are TRBV2 and TRBJ1-1, with TRBD1 as a possible D gene (6 bases). Per the germline V gene, CDR1 is SNHLY and CDR2 is FYNNEI. This CDR3 is built from 15 residues. The germline V and J ends were trimmed by 6 bases and 0 bases, with 14 bases remaining between them. CDR3 sequence: CASSATGDMNTEAFF. CDR3 DNA: TGTGCCAGCAGCGCAACCGGGGACATGAACACTGAAGCTTTCTTT.

This chain connects TRBV18 to TRBJ1-5; no firm D call. CDR1 and CDR2 (germline): KGHSH, LQKENI. The CDR3 has 13 residues. V was pared by 6 bases and J by 5 bases, with 11 bases between. CDR3 bases: TGTGCCAGCTCCCCTTTAGGAGATCAGCCCCAGCATTTT. Translating it yields CASSPLGDQPQHF.